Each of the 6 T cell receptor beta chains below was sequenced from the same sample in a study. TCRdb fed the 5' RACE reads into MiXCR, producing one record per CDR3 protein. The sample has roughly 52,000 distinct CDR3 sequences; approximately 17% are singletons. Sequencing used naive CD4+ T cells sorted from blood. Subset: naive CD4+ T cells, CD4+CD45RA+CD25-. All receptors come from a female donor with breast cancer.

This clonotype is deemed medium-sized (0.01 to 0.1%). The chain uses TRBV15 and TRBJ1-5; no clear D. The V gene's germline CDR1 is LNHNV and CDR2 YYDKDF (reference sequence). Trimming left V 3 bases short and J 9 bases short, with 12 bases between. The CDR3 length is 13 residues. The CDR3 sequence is CATSSVLKRPQHF. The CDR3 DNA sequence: TGTGCCACCAGCAGCGTCCTGAAGAGGCCCCAGCATTTT.

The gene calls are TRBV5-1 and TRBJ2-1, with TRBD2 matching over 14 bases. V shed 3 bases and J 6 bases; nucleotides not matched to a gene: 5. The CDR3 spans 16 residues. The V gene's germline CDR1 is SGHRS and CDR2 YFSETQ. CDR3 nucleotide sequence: TGCGCCAGCAGCTCCCTGACTAGCGGGAGGGGCAATGAGCAGTTCTTC. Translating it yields CASSSLTSGRGNEQFF.

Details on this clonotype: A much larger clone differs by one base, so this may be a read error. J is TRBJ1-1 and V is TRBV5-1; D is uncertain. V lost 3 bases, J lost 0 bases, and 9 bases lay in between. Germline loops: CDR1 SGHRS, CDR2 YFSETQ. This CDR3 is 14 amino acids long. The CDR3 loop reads CASSSDTVNTEAFF. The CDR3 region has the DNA TGCGCCAGCAGCTCCGATACAGTGAACACTGAAGCTTTCTTT.

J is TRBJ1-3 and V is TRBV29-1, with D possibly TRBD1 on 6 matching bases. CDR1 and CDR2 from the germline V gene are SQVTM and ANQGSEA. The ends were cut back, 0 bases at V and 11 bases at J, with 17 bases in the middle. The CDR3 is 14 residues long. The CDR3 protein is CSVEEDEGVGSIYF. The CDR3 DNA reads TGCAGCGTTGAAGAGGACGAGGGGGTTGGTTCCATATATTTT.

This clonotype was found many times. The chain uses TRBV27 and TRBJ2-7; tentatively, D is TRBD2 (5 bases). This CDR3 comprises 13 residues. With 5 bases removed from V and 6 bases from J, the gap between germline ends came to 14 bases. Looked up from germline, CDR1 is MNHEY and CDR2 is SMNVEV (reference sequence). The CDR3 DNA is TGTGCCAGCAGTCAAGATCCAGAGGGCGAGCAGTACTTC. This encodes CASSQDPEGEQYF.

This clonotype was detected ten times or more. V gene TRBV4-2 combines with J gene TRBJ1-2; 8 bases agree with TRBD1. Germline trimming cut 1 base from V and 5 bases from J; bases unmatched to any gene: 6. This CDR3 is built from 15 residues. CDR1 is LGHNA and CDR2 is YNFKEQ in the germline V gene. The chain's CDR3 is CASSQGPDRDYGYTF. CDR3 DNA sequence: TGTGCCAGCAGCCAAGGTCCGGACAGGGATTATGGCTACACCTTC.